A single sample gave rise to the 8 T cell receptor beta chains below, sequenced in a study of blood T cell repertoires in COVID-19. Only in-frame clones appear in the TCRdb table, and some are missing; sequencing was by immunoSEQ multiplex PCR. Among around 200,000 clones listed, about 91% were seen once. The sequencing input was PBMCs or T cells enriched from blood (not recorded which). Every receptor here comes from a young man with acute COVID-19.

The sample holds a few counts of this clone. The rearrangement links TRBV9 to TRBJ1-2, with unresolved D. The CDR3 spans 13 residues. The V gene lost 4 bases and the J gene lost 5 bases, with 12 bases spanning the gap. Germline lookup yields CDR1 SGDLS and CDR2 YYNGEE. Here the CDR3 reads CASSPPTEYGYTF. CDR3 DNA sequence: TGTGCCAGCAGCCCCCCGACGGAGTATGGCTACACCTTC. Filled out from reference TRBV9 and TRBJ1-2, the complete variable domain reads DSGVTQTPKHLITATGQRVTLRCSPRSGDLSVYWYQQSLDQGLQFLIQYYNGEERAKGNILERFSAQQFPDLHSELNLSSLELGDSALYFCASSPPTEYGYTFGSGTRLTVV.

The CDR3 coding sequence is TGTGCCAGCTTCGGGATAGCGGGAGGGCGGGGTGAGCAGTTCTTC. This encodes CASFGIAGGRGEQFF. The gene calls are TRBV28 and TRBJ2-1; TRBD2 matches 11 bases. The CDR3 is made up of 15 amino acids. CDR1 and CDR2 from the germline V gene are MDHEN and SYDVKM. V shed 8 bases and J 9 bases; nucleotides not matched to a gene: 12.

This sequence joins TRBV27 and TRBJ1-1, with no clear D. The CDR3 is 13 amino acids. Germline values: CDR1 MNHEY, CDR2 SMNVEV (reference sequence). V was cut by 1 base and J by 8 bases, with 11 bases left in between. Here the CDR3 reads CASSLLISGEAFF. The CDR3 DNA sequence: TGTGCCAGCAGTTTATTAATATCCGGGGAAGCTTTCTTT.

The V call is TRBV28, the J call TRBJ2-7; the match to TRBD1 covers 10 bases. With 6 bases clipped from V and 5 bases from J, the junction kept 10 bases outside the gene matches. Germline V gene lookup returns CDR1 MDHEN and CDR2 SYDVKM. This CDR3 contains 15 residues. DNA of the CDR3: TGTGCCAGCAGCGCCGTGGGACAGGGGAACGACGAGCAGTACTTC. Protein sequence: CASSAVGQGNDEQYF.

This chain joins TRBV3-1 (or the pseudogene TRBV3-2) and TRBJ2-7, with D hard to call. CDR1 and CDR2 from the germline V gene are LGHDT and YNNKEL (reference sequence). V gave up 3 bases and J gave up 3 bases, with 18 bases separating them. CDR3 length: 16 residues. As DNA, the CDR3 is TGTGCCAGCAGCCATCGAGAAGGCAGGCCTAACTACGAGCAGTACTTC. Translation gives CASSHREGRPNYEQYF.

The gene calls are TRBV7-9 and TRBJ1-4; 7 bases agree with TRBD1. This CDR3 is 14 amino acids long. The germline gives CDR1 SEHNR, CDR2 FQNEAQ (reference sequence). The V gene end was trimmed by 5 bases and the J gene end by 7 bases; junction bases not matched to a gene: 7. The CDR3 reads CASSMTGIGEKLFF. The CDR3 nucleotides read TGTGCCAGCAGCATGACAGGGATAGGTGAAAAACTGTTTTTT.

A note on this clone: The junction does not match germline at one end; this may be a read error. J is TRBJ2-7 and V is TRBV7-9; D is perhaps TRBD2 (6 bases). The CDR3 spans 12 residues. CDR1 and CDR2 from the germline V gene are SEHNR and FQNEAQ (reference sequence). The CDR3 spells CASRHPQGPGDF. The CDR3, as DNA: TGTGCCAGCAGACACCCCCAGGGCCCGGGGGACTTC. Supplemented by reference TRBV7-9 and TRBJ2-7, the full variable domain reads DTGVSQNPRHKITKRGQNVTFRCDPISEHNRLYWYRQTLGQGPEFLTYFQNEAQLEKSRLLSDRFSAERPKGSFSTLEIQRTEQGDSAMYLCASRHPQGPGDFGPGTRLTVT.

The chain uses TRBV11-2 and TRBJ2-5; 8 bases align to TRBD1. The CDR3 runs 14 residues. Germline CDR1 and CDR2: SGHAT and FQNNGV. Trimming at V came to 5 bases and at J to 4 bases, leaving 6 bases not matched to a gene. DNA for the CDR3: TGTGCCAGCAGCCCACAGGGGGGAGGAGAGACCCAGTACTTC. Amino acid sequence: CASSPQGGGETQYF.